Sequencing of this T cell receptor beta chain was carried out in a study of naive and memory T cell subsets. About this clonotype itself: Its antigen is not identified.

The beta constant-region primer was an equimolar mix of two oligonucleotides covering TRBC1 and TRBC2. TCRdb recomputed calls from the UMI-ligation and nested PCR reads with MiXCR, one row per CDR3 protein. The data contain around 160,000 distinct CDR3 sequences, about a sixth of them singletons. Study results and limitations: TCR counts from RNA may reflect activation-linked expression changes.

Sequencing used naive CD4+ T cells from blood. The sequence was obtained from a human donor in good health.

CDR3 sequence: CAWKEGNQPQHF. The CDR3 nucleotides are TGTGCCTGGAAGGAGGGCAATCAGCCCCAGCATTTT. The genes are TRBV30 and TRBJ1-5; D remains unclear. The V gene lost 4 bases and the J gene lost 2 bases, with 6 bases spanning the gap. This CDR3 has 12 residues. Germline-derived CDR1 and CDR2 are GTSNPN and SVGIG (reference sequence).